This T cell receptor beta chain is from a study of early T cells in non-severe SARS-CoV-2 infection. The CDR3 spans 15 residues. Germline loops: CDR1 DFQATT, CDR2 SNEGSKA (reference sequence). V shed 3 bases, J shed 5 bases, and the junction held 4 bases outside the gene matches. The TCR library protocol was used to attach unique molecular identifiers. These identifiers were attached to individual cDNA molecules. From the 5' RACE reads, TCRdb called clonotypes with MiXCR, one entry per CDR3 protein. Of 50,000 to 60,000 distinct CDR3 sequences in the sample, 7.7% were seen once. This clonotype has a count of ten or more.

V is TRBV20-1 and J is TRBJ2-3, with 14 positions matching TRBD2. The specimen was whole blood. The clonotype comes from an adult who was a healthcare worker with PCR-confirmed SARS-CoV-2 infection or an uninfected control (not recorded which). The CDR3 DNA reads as TGCAGTGCTAGGTTAGGACTAGCGGGAGGAGATACGCAGTATTTT. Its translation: CSARLGLAGGDTQYF.